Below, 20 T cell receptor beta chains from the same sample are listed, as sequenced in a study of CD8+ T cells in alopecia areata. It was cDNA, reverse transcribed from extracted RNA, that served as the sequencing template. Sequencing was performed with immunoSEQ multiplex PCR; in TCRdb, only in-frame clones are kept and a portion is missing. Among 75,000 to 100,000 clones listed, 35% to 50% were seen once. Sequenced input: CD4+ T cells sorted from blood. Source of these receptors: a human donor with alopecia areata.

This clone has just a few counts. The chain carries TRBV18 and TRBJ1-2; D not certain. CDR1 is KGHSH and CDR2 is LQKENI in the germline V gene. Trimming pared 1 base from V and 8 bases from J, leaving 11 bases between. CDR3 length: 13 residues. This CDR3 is CASSPLTDSGYTF. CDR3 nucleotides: TGTGCCAGCTCACCACTTACAGATAGCGGCTACACCTTC. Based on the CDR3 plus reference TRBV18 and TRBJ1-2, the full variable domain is NAGVMQNPRHLVRRRGQEARLRCSPMKGHSHVYWYRQLPEEGLKFMVYLQKENIIDESGMPKERFSAEFPKEGPSILRIQQVVRGDSAAYFCASSPLTDSGYTFGSGTRLTVV.

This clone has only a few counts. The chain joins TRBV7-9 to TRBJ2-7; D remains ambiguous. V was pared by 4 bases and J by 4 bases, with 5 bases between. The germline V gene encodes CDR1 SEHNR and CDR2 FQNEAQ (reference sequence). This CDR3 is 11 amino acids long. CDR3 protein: CASSSLYEQYF. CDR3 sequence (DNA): TGTGCCAGCAGCTCCCTATACGAGCAGTACTTC.

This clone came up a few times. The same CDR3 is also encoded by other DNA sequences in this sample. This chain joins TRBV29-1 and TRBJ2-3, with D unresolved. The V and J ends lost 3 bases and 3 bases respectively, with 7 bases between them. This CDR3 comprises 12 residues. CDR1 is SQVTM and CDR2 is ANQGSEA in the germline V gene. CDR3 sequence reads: CSVDISTDTQYF. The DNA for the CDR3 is TGCAGCGTTGATATTTCTACAGATACGCAGTATTTT.

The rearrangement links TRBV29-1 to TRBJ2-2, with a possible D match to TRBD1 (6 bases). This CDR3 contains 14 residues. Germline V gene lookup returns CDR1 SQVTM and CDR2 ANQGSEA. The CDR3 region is CRSVRDNNTGELFF. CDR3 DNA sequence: TGCAGGTCAGTCCGGGACAACAACACCGGGGAGCTGTTTTTT.

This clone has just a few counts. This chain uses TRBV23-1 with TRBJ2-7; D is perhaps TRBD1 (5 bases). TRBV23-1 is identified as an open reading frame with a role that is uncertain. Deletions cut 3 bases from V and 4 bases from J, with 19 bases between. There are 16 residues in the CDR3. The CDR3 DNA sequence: TGCGCCAGCAGTCACCGTTCCGCCCAGGGAATATACGAGCAGTACTTC. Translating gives CASSHRSAQGIYEQYF.

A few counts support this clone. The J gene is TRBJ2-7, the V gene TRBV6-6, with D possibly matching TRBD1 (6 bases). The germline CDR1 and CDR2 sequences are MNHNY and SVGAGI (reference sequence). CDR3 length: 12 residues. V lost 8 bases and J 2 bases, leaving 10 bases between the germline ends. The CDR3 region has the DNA TGTGCCAGCCGGGACACAACCTACGAGCAGTACTTC. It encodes CASRDTTYEQYF.

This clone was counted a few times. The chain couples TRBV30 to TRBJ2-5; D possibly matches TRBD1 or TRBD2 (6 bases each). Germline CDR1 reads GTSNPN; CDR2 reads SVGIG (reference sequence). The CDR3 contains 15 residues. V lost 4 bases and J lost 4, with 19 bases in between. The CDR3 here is CAWTLGGVGGETQYF. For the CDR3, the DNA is TGTGCCTGGACCCTAGGAGGGGTAGGGGGAGAGACCCAGTACTTC.

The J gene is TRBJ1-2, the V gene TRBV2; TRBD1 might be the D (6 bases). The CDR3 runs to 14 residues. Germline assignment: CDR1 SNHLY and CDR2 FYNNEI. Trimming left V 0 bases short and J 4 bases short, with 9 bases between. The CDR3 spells CASSEAQGTYGYTF. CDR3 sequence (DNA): TGTGCCAGCAGTGAAGCGCAGGGGACCTATGGCTACACCTTC.

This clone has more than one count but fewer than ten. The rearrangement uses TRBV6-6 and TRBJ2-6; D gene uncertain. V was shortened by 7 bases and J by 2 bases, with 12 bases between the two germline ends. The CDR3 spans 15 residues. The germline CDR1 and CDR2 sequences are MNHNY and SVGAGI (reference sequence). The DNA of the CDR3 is TGTGCCAGCAATACGATCCGGGCTGGGGCCAACGTCCTGACTTTC. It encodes CASNTIRAGANVLTF.

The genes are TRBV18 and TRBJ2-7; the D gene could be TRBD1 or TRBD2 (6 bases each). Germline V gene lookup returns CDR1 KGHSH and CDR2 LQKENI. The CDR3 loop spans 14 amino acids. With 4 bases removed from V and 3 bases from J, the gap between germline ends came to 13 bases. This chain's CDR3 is CASSQGGTLYEQYF. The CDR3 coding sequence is TGTGCCAGCTCACAGGGGGGCACCCTCTACGAGCAGTACTTC.

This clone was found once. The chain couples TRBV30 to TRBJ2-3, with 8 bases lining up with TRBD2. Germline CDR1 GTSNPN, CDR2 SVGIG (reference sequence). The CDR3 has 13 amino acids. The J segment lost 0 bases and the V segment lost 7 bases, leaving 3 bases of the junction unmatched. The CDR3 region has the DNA TGTGCCTCAACTAGCGGAAGCACAGATACGCAGTATTTT. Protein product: CASTSGSTDTQYF.

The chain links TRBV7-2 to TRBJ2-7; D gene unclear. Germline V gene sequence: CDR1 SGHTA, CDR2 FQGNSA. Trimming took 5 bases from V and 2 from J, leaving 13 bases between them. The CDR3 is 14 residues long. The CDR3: CASSLSHITYEQYF. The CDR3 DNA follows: TGTGCCAGCAGCCTCAGCCACATCACCTACGAGCAGTACTTC.

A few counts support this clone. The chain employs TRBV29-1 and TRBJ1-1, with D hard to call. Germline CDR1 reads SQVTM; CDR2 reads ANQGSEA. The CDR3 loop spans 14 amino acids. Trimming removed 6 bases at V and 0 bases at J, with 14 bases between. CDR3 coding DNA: TGCAGCGTCGGTCAGTCGTCCATGAACACTGAAGCTTTCTTT. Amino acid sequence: CSVGQSSMNTEAFF.

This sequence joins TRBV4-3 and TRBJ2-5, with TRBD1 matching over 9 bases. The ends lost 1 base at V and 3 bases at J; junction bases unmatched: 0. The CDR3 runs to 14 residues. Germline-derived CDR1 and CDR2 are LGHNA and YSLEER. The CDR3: CASSQGQGEETQYF. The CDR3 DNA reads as TGCGCCAGCAGCCAAGGACAGGGGGAAGAGACCCAGTACTTC.

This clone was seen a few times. The CDR3 loop is CASRRDVGNQPQHF. CDR3 coding DNA: TGTGCCAGCAGGAGGGACGTTGGCAATCAGCCCCAGCATTTT. The V and J genes are TRBV28 and TRBJ1-5; the D gene is possibly TRBD1 (5 bases). CDR1 MDHEN and CDR2 SYDVKM come from the germline V gene. Trimming removed 6 bases from V and 2 bases from J, with 11 bases in between. The CDR3 has 14 residues.

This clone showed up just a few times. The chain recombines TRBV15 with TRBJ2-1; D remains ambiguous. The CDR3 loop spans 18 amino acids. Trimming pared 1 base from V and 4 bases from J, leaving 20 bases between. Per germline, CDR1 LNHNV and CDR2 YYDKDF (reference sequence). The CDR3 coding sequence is TGTGCCACCAGCAGAGTAGGGCGGTTTTCGGGTGGGTACAATGAGCAGTTCTTC. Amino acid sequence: CATSRVGRFSGGYNEQFF.

CDR3 sequence (DNA): TGTGCCACCAGCAGCCAACTGACAGGCACAGATACGCAGTATTTT. Translating gives CATSSQLTGTDTQYF. J is TRBJ2-3 and V is TRBV15, with D tentatively TRBD1 (5 bases). V was cut by 3 bases and J by 1 base, with 11 bases left in between. Germline-derived CDR1 and CDR2 are LNHNV and YYDKDF (reference sequence). CDR3 size: 15 residues.

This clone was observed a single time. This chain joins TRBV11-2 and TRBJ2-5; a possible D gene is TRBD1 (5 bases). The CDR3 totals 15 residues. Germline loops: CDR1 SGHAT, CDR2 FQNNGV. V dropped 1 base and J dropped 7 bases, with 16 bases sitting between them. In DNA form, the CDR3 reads TGTGCCAGCAGCTTAGGCCCAGGGCTCGGCGTGACCCAGTACTTC. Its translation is CASSLGPGLGVTQYF.

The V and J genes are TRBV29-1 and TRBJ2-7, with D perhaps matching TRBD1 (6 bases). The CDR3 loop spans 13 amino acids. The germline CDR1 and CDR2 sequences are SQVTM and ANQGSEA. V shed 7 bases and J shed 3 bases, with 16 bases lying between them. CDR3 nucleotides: TGCAGCGGGTCGTCCGCGACAGGCTACGAGCAGTACTTC. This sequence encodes CSGSSATGYEQYF.

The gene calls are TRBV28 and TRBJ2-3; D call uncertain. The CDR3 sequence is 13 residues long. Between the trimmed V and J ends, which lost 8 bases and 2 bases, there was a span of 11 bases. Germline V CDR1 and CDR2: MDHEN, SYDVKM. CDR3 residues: CASSTPATDTQYF. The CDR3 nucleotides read TGTGCCAGCTCTACACCGGCCACAGATACGCAGTATTTT.